This note documents a single T cell receptor beta chain sequence. Its antigen is currently not known. It has no much larger one-base neighbor in the sample; base qualities were not kept. These data belong to a study of cytomegalovirus exposure and HLA in healthy donors (dated by TCRdb to between 2016 and 2019). Notes on the research overall: In an earlier analysis of some 610 of the donors, approximately 260 Gb of sequence data and approximately 100 million unique TCR beta sequences from 180 million or so T cells were reported. About 300 gigabases of sequencing data and roughly 90 million unique TCR sequences were included in an early release covering several hundred HLA-typed donors. The genetic ancestry cluster associated with self-reported Caucasian donors included roughly four fifths of the 398 genotyped donors. The aim of the study was to test whether cataloging public T cell receptors could identify signatures of past pathogen exposure. The T cell repertoires of under 700 subjects were profiled by immunosequencing and related to cytomegalovirus serostatus. Besides the first cohort of approximately 670 subjects, a separate validation cohort made up of over 100 different subjects was used. High-throughput TCR immunosequencing, statistical association of individual TCRs with disease status, and machine learning were combined to predict cytomegalovirus infection status. A later analysis re-examined previously published TCR beta repertoires from around 670 donors and added high-resolution HLA genotyping to investigate patterns of TCR occurrence. The later analysis used no new phenotypic data to find candidate immune exposures, relying instead on TCR beta sequences and their occurrence across donors. In an earlier analysis of 550 to 700 of the donors, high-throughput TCR beta sequencing was used to judge whether each TCR beta V gene segment behaved as functional or pseudogenic. Donor age, sex, ethnicity and CMV serostatus were compiled together with the repertoire data. In a later genetic analysis, genome-wide SNP genotypes for about three fifths of the roughly 670 donors were used, and that subset was treated as a discovery cohort. Every repertoire in the discovery cohort had been generated on one and the same sequencing platform. Both class I and class II loci were covered by HLA typing, at four-digit resolution. Typing coverage differed by locus: A, B, C, DRB1 and DQB1 were typed in about 620-630 donors, DQA1 in 522, DPA1 in some 610, and DPB1 in 400 to 480. Roughly 5 DR-DQ haplotypes were handled as single units for association and clustering, since linkage in the cohort was strong. Across some 400 genotyped donors of the cohort, an average of about 220,000 unique TCR beta nucleotide sequences per donor were sequenced, and roughly 17% of those sequences were non-productive.

Receptors were amplified or captured by the immunoSEQ multiplex PCR assay. For the multiplex PCR, a mixture combining 60 forward primers for TCR Vbeta segments and 13 reverse primers for TCR Jbeta segments was used. The CDR3 region of rearranged TCR beta genes was amplified from genomic DNA by a multiplex PCR assay. The amplified TCR beta libraries were sequenced on the Illumina HiSeq System as 87-base-pair reads. As for the original processing: A later analysis counted approximately 74 million unique TCR beta chains across the 550 to 750 repertoires, and some 11 million of these chains were shared by at least two donors. Raw reads were error-corrected and collapsed into unique sequences by a nearest-neighbor algorithm in which closely related sequences were merged to remove PCR and sequencing errors. V, D and J gene segments were assigned by aligning CDR3 sequences to IMGT reference sequences. For a sequence to be retained, at least a six-nucleotide match to both a V gene segment and a J gene segment was required. Rearrangements were classified as productive when the CDR3 lacked stop codons and remained in frame with V and J, and all other rearrangements were classified as non-productive. Following IMGT convention, CDR3 was defined as the stretch from the second conserved V-encoded cysteine up to the conserved J-encoded phenylalanine. In an earlier analysis of approximately 500 of the donors, sequences lacking an unambiguous match to a single V gene segment were excluded. An earlier analysis of a few hundred of the donors called V segments functional above 56.7% productive rearrangements and segregating when the between-donor standard deviation exceeded 5%. A statistical classification framework was developed to diagnose cytomegalovirus status using the catalog of TCR beta chain sequences. V and J gene assignment, in a later analysis, came from comparing TCR nucleotide sequences with IMGT/GENE-DB human TR gene sequences. A later analysis assigned CDR3 sequences and most-parsimonious VDJ recombination scenarios with the TCRdist pipeline. In a later analysis, each TCR beta chain was defined by its CDR3 amino acid sequence together with its V-gene family, and reads lacking a unique V-gene family were excluded. A later analysis removed over 500 highly shared, low-generation-probability nucleotide sequences to deal with suspected cross-contamination and a sequencing artifact. In a later analysis, a clonal expansion index was calculated for each public chain from normalized within-repertoire ranks of inferred template counts. Generation probabilities in a later analysis came from a VDJ recombination model fitted to out-of-frame rearrangements, and those results were checked against IGoR. Hypergeometric tests were used in a later analysis to score TCR-TCR, TCR-HLA and TCR-CMV co-occurrence, with a repertoire-size bias correction applied to the TCR pairs. To estimate false discovery rates, a later analysis permuted the HLA or CMV assignments 20 times. In a later analysis, co-occurring TCRs were grouped using DBSCAN, with TCRdist sequence similarity added in when clustering inside HLA-allele-positive subsets. Repertoires with fewer than 30,000 or more than 120,000 public chains, plus five repertoires with anomalous nucleotide sharing, were excluded from co-occurrence clustering. Entries here come from immuneACCESS through TCRdb and include only in-frame sequences with V and J called. Some clones fail to appear in such tables; in the studies checked, an unresolved V gene covers under half of the shortfall, and the cause of the remainder is unknown. Clonal size and the V and J genes are those of that table, whereas D and trimming came from the DNA. A total of about 110,000 clones appear in this sample, around 63% of them only once. The top ten hold roughly 3.2% of the sample.

What the work shows at the level of the full study, not this receptor alone: In a later analysis, HLA-associated TCR beta chains were found to be more clonally expanded and to have lower generation probabilities than equally common non-associated chains. In the study, around 160 TCR beta chains were listed as associated with cytomegalovirus. Strong co-occurrence of HLA alleles, especially DR and DQ, made assigning TCR associations to individual alleles difficult. In an earlier analysis of 587 of the donors, most TCR beta V segments appeared in productive rearrangements about 90% or about 30% of the time, broadly matching IMGT annotations. Roughly uniform sequencing depth across donors was assumed in presence/absence analyses, although this assumption may not hold. Only TCR beta chains were sequenced in this cohort, and the absence of alpha or paired-chain data limited detectable features. The earlier analysis of 587 of the donors excluded some 16 rarely observed V segments, including chromosome 9 orphons, because counts were too low. A later analysis associated around 16,000 TCR beta sequences with specific HLA alleles at a false discovery rate of 0.05. In vitro tests confirmed that a few of the cytomegalovirus-associated TCR beta chains recognize cytomegalovirus antigens. Some IMGT-functional V segments, including TRBV6-2 and TRBV6-3, could not be told apart with the 87-base-pair reads, so those segments were excluded. A later genetic analysis reported fewer N-insertions in productive TCRs among donors in an Asian-associated ancestry cluster than the roughly 670-donor mean. The classifier was reported to diagnose cytomegalovirus status with high specificity and sensitivity in both the original cohort and the validation cohort. For the cohort, immune exposure information was limited to CMV serostatus. While some public TCRs were present in many individuals, most TCR sequences turned up only very rarely across donors. HLA typing was unavailable for some donors at each locus, so association tests used only the typed subset. It was suggested by the authors that the approach could potentially be generalized to other disease states and immunological phenotypes. Correlated functional status among segregating V segments might reflect linkage disequilibrium, but an unknown experimental factor could not be ruled out. According to a later analysis, most CMV-associated TCR beta chains appeared to be HLA-restricted, and the HLA associations seemed to be driven largely by CMV exposure. A further reported finding was that TCR beta sequences accurately predicted the HLA-A and HLA-B alleles for most subjects in the first cohort. In a later analysis, the rate of TCR association differed among HLA loci, with DRB1 alleles having the most associated TCRs and HLA-C alleles having the fewest. Several of the top co-occurrence clusters appeared to be linked to parvovirus B19, influenza, CMV and Epstein-Barr virus, according to a later analysis. A cluster of highly shared sequence variants was judged likely to be a technical artifact of the sequencing pipeline. A later genetic analysis associated a missense DCLRE1C variant with V-gene and J-gene trimming of TCR beta chains, and an independent cohort replicated the association.

Taken from cysteine to phenylalanine, the CDR3 has 15 residues. This entry keeps only the CDR3 DNA: 45 bases, framed from base 1. The trim is 10 bases for V and 0 bases for J, with a gap of 19 bases between the germline ends. The germline V gene supplies CDR1 MDHEN and CDR2 SYDVKM. In total, around 600 healthy bone marrow donors made up the cohort. At the time of sampling, all cohort members were nominally healthy, though unrecorded immune exposures were likely present. The donor tested CMV seronegative and was one of the 352 seronegative cohort members. A peripheral blood sample was collected from each donor, and TCR beta sequencing was performed on peripheral blood mononuclear cells. Genomic DNA was extracted from the blood cell samples with the Qiagen DNeasy Blood Extraction Kit.

The sequence is built from TRBV28 and TRBJ2-7; perhaps TRBD2 is the D gene, with 6 bases matching. This TCR was sampled from a young man in good health and CMV-seronegative. Sample: PBMCs. The CDR3 reads as follows: CATFRGSGNSYEQYF. The DNA reads as follows: TGTGCCACGTTCCGGGGGAGCGGAAACTCCTACGAGCAGTACTTC. With the rest looked up from the reference TRBV28 and TRBJ2-7 genes rather than sequenced, the full variable domain is DVKVTQSSRYLVKRTGEKVFLECVQDMDHENMFWYRQDPGLGLRLIYFSYDVKMKEKGDIPEGYSVSREKKERFSLILESASTNQTSMYLCATFRGSGNSYEQYFGPGTRLTVT.